One sample yielded the 10 T cell receptor beta chains listed below, sequenced in a study of CD8 T cells in ankylosing spondylitis. Study-wide results and caveats: Blood of patients with ankylosing spondylitis appeared to be characterized by a TCR beta motif of about eight highly homologous variants.

These TCRs are of unknown antigen specificity. TCRdb itself ran the 5' RACE reads through MiXCR, one entry per CDR3 protein. The repertoire includes some 800,000 distinct CDR3 sequences, 12% of them detected once, and 0.45% to 0.6% sits in the top ten. The sample taken for sequencing was blood, either unsorted or a sorted T cell fraction (not recorded which). These receptors all come from a male donor with ankylosing spondylitis.

This clonotype was counted ten times or more. This CDR3 reads CASSLHGGSSYNEQFF. CDR3 nucleotide sequence: TGCGCCAGCAGCTTGCACGGGGGAAGCTCCTACAATGAGCAGTTCTTC. V is TRBV5-1 and J is TRBJ2-1, with D tentatively TRBD2 (6 bases). The CDR3 has 16 residues. V was shortened by 1 base and J by 0 bases, with 11 bases between the two germline ends. Per germline, CDR1 SGHRS and CDR2 YFSETQ.

This clonotype was detected only once. The V call is TRBV18, the J call TRBJ1-1, with a weak D call TRBD1 (5 bases). Per the germline V gene, CDR1 is KGHSH and CDR2 is LQKENI. Trimming cost V 4 bases and J 4 bases, with 13 bases left between them. CDR3 size: 14 residues. CDR3: CASSQGPGTTEAFF. As DNA, the CDR3 is TGTGCCAGCTCACAGGGACCGGGGACCACTGAAGCTTTCTTT.

V and J are TRBV4-3 and TRBJ1-6; D is uncertain. CDR3 length: 15 amino acids. CDR1 LGHNA and CDR2 YSLEER come from the germline V gene. V dropped 3 bases and J dropped 7 bases, with 13 bases sitting between them. Here the CDR3 DNA reads TGCGCCAGCAGCCAGGAGGTAGTAGCAAATTCACCCCTCCACTTT. Protein product: CASSQEVVANSPLHF.

The chain recombines TRBV4-3 with TRBJ2-1, with TRBD2 identical over 10 bases. The CDR3 is 15 amino acids. Germline V lookup: CDR1 LGHNA, CDR2 YSLEER. V trimming: 0 bases; J trimming: 12 bases; junction bases outside the gene matches: 8. As DNA, the CDR3 is TGCGCCAGCAGCCAAGATCTATTAGCGGGAGGACTGCAGTTCTTC. It is translated as CASSQDLLAGGLQFF.

The chain couples TRBV5-5 to TRBJ2-1; D might be TRBD2 (6 bases). CDR3 length: 16 amino acids. Germline CDR1 SGHKS, CDR2 YYEKEE (reference sequence). V gave up 0 bases and J gave up 3 bases, with 13 bases separating them. The CDR3 loop is CASSLGVSGDYNEQFF. CDR3 in DNA: TGTGCCAGCAGCTTGGGGGTTAGCGGAGACTACAATGAGCAGTTCTTC.

The table lists this clonotype with many counts. This chain uses TRBV6-6 with TRBJ2-7; TRBD2 is a possible D gene (5 bases). The CDR3 runs to 13 residues. The germline gives CDR1 MNHNY, CDR2 SVGAGI (reference sequence). The ends were cut back, 6 bases at V and 6 bases at J, with 15 bases in the middle. The CDR3 here is CASSLPTEAEQYF. In DNA, the CDR3 is TGTGCCAGCAGCCTACCTACGGAGGCCGAGCAGTACTTC.

A remark on this clonotype: A read error may explain this, as a much larger clone is one base away. This chain uses TRBV29-1 with TRBJ2-5; D is ambiguous. The germline gives CDR1 SQVTM, CDR2 ANQGSEA. The V gene lost 4 bases and the J gene lost 9 bases, with 15 bases spanning the gap. This CDR3 has 12 amino acids. The CDR3 region is CSVGVIDYAQYF. The CDR3 coding sequence is TGCAGCGTTGGGGTCATAGATTATGCCCAGTACTTC.

This clonotype was seen only a few times. The chain carries TRBV20-1 and TRBJ2-3, with a possible D match to TRBD1 (5 bases). Germline CDR1 reads DFQATT; CDR2 reads SNEGSKA (reference sequence). The CDR3 spans 13 residues. V dropped 5 bases and J dropped 2 bases, with 11 bases sitting between them. CDR3 in amino acids: CSAWTTLTDTQYF. Here the CDR3 DNA reads TGCAGTGCTTGGACAACCCTCACAGATACGCAGTATTTT.

This clonotype was detected only a few times. The V gene is TRBV29-1, the J gene TRBJ1-1; D is possibly TRBD1 (5 bases). The CDR3 runs 13 residues. V was pared by 6 bases and J by 1 base, with 12 bases between. Per germline, CDR1 SQVTM and CDR2 ANQGSEA. Written as DNA, the CDR3 is TGCAGCGTGGGGGGGTTGGGGAACACTGAAGCTTTCTTT. It specifies CSVGGLGNTEAFF.

The chain uses TRBV28 and TRBJ2-1; the D gene is possibly TRBD2 (5 bases). V was cut by 2 bases and J by 9 bases, with 8 bases left in between. Germline CDR1 MDHEN, CDR2 SYDVKM. The CDR3 sequence is 12 residues long. CDR3 sequence: CASSLGGSEQFF. CDR3 nucleotides: TGTGCCAGCAGTTTAGGTGGGAGTGAGCAGTTCTTC.